This T cell receptor (beta chain) was obtained from a study of blood T cell repertoires in COVID-19 (dated by TCRdb to 2019 to 2021). Study-wide context: The collaborator samples originated in the United States, Italy and Spain and spanned the acute and convalescent phases of COVID-19. Deeply sampled blood TCRbeta repertoires from subjects exposed to, actively infected with, or recovered from COVID-19 were included in the dataset. Samples were obtained from the ongoing ImmuneRACE study (first 160 participants) and from 1,254 subjects provided by 6 global collaborators. Where available, HLA class I and class II types were obtained from metadata supplied by the sample provider rather than from assay-based typing. A freely available public database, intended as a resource for researchers studying the immune response to SARS-CoV-2, is where the repertoires were released. The material from the prospective study consisted of cDNA or gDNA derived from T cells, B-cell-depleted T cells, or PBMCs. The sample metadata nearly always contained a de-identified subject ID, COVID-19 status, age in years and sex.

About this clone itself: Which antigen it targets is not known. Base qualities are not provided; no much larger clone lies one nucleotide away.

Including cysteine and phenylalanine, the CDR3 has 16 amino acids. Here the CDR3 DNA is all that survives: 48 bases in frame from base 1. Each collaborating institution followed its own protocols to collect whole blood in K2EDTA tubes. For TCRbeta analysis, collaborators shipped samples as frozen whole blood, isolated PBMCs, or DNA extracted from either of those sample types. General findings and caveats noted by the study authors: Clinical and demographic metadata were provided uncurated, with the amount varying by source and participant.

The immunoSEQ Assay, a bias-controlled multiplex PCR, was used to amplify TCRbeta CDR3 regions from genomic DNA. In the original analysis: The number of nucleated cells in each sample was estimated by amplification of reference gene primers within the assay. To quantify the absolute abundance of each unique TCRbeta CDR3 rearrangement, sequence reads were collapsed and filtered. For each sample, productive Simpson clonality was calculated as the square root of Simpson's diversity index across productive rearrangements. TCRdb holds this immuneACCESS table with in-frame rearrangements only. Some clones are missing; in checked studies, unresolved V genes explain under half, and the rest has no known cause. For V, J and clone size, that table is used; D and trimming come from the DNA. The sample yields fewer than 350,000 clones; around nine tenths were counted once. Approximately 8.2% of the sample goes to the ten largest clones.

The clonotype comes from a man aged 35 to 55 with active or convalescent COVID-19. Sequenced: peripheral blood. This chain is built from TRBV12-2 and TRBJ1-1; the table's D call TRBD1 went unverified against the DNA. TRBV12-2 is an annotated pseudogene. This receptor has the CDR3 CASRLYRVIENTEAFF. The DNA sequence is given as TGTGCAAGTCGCCTTTACAGGGTTATTGAGAACACTGAAGCTTTCTTT.